The 18 T cell receptor beta chains given below trace back to one sample, sequenced in a study of PD-1 blockade in classical Hodgkin lymphoma. All patients experienced relapse after autologous stem cell transplantation, and brentuximab vedotin exposure was variable. Clones were sequenced by immunoSEQ multiplex PCR, and TCRdb holds only the in-frame ones, with some missing. The profile shows approximately 60,000 clones, about 87% of them singletons. The material sequenced was peripheral blood mononuclear cells (PBMCs), taken at baseline. The source of these receptors is a human donor with classical Hodgkin lymphoma.

This chain uses TRBV4-2 with TRBJ1-3; 7 bases align to TRBD1. Germline V gene lookup returns CDR1 LGHNA and CDR2 YNFKEQ. V shed 2 bases, J shed 4 bases, and the junction held 2 bases outside the gene matches. The CDR3 extends over 14 amino acids. Here the CDR3 DNA reads TGTGCCAGCAGCCAACGGGACAGCGGAAACACCATATATTTT. This codes for CASSQRDSGNTIYF.

DNA for the CDR3: TGTGCCAGCAGTTTGGGGGACCACAATGAGCAGTTCTTC. This encodes CASSLGDHNEQFF. The gene calls are TRBV27 and TRBJ2-1, with D possibly called TRBD1 or TRBD2 (5 bases each). The CDR3 is made up of 13 amino acids. The germline V gene encodes CDR1 MNHEY and CDR2 SMNVEV (reference sequence). V was shortened by 3 bases and J by 5 bases, with 8 bases between the two germline ends.

The chain uses TRBV21-1 and TRBJ1-1. TRBV21-1 is flagged as a pseudogene. The CDR3 length is 11 residues. As DNA, the CDR3 is TGTGCCAGCAGCCCGGGTCTGAGGACTTTCTTT. Translation: CASSPGLRTFF.

The rearrangement uses TRBV7-2 and TRBJ2-3; D unclear. Trimming left V 1 base short and J 7 bases short, with 6 bases between. Looked up from germline, CDR1 is SGHTA and CDR2 is FQGNSA. This CDR3 has 12 residues. The CDR3 loop is CASSLGRNTQYF. Here the CDR3 DNA reads TGTGCCAGCAGCTTAGGCAGGAATACGCAGTATTTT.

The chain is built from TRBV5-6 and TRBJ2-1; D is undetermined. V lost 4 bases and J 6 bases, leaving 20 bases between the germline ends. The CDR3 runs to 16 residues. Per the germline V gene, CDR1 is SGHDT and CDR2 is YYEEEE. The CDR3 region has the DNA TGTGCCAGCAGCGCTAAGTCCCTCCCCCCCCTCAATGAGCAGTTCTTC. It is translated as CASSAKSLPPLNEQFF.

Note on this clone: Other nucleotide sequences in the sample specify the same CDR3. The V call is TRBV18, the J call TRBJ1-1, with D possibly TRBD1 on 5 matching bases. CDR1 is KGHSH, CDR2 LQKENI, per germline. V lost 6 bases and J lost 1, with 21 bases in between. The CDR3 covers 17 residues. The CDR3 nucleotides are TGTGCCAGCTCGCCGGAGGGGACGGGGCAATCGAACACTGAAGCTTTCTTT. This sequence encodes CASSPEGTGQSNTEAFF.

This clone was recorded a few times. The chain couples TRBV27 to TRBJ1-1; possible D gene TRBD1, 5 bases. Trimming pared 2 bases from V and 4 bases from J, leaving 14 bases between. Germline values: CDR1 MNHEY, CDR2 SMNVEV (reference sequence). This CDR3 is built from 15 residues. In DNA form, the CDR3 reads TGTGCCAGCAGTTTAGCGGGGGAGCTAGGCACTGAAGCTTTCTTT. This translates into CASSLAGELGTEAFF.

The chain couples TRBV9 to TRBJ2-5, with 15 bases that match TRBD2. With 3 bases clipped from V and 1 base from J, the junction kept 4 bases outside the gene matches. The CDR3 has 17 residues. CDR1 and CDR2 (germline): SGDLS, YYNGEE. The CDR3 protein is CASSEGLAGGLQETQYF. The CDR3 nucleotides read TGTGCCAGCAGCGAGGGACTAGCGGGGGGCCTCCAAGAGACCCAGTACTTC.

This clone was seen a handful of times. CDR3 residues: CASSPPSSNQPQHF. The CDR3 region has the DNA TGTGCCAGCTCACCACCAAGTAGCAATCAGCCCCAGCATTTT. This chain joins TRBV18 and TRBJ1-5; unclear D gene. This CDR3 spans 14 amino acids. Trimming took off 0 bases at V and 0 bases at J, with 3 bases between the two ends. The germline V gene encodes CDR1 KGHSH and CDR2 LQKENI.

This chain joins TRBV5-1 and TRBJ1-1; D is undetermined. V lost 2 bases and J lost 1, with 6 bases in between. Germline V CDR1 and CDR2: SGHRS, YFSETQ. This CDR3 comprises 13 residues. CDR3 bases: TGCGCCAGCAGCTTAGGAGGGAACACTGAAGCTTTCTTT. This encodes CASSLGGNTEAFF. The entire variable domain, with the rest obtained from reference TRBV5-1 and TRBJ1-1, is as follows: KAGVTQTPRYLIKTRGQQVTLSCSPISGHRSVSWYQQTPGQGLQFLFEYFSETQRNKGNFPGRFSGRQFSNSRSEMNVSTLELGDSALYLCASSLGGNTEAFFGQGTRLTVV.

The gene calls are TRBV6-5 and TRBJ2-5; D is perhaps TRBD1 (6 bases). This CDR3 contains 15 residues. Trimming shortened V by 3 bases and J by 5 bases, and 16 bases separated the two germline ends. Germline-derived CDR1 and CDR2 are MNHEY and SVGAGI. DNA of the CDR3: TGTGCCAGCAGTTATCTAGTTGGGCAGGGGGAGACCCAGTACTTC. This codes for CASSYLVGQGETQYF.

The chain has TRBV10-3 and TRBJ2-5; a weak D match, TRBD2 (5 bases). Trimming took off 4 bases at V and 3 bases at J, with 12 bases between the two ends. Per germline, CDR1 ENHRY and CDR2 SYGVKD. The CDR3 spans 14 residues. In DNA form, the CDR3 reads TGTGCCATCAGTGCCGGCCGGCGGGAAGAGACCCAGTACTTC. Protein product: CAISAGRREETQYF.

This clone was detected only a few times. The V gene is TRBV5-4, the J gene TRBJ1-4; D not resolved. The germline gives CDR1 SGHNT, CDR2 YYREEE (reference sequence). V lost 0 bases and J 6 bases, leaving 3 bases between the germline ends. This CDR3 has 12 amino acids. CDR3: CASSLGDEKLFF. The CDR3 DNA is TGTGCCAGCAGCTTGGGCGATGAAAAACTGTTTTTT.

This chain joins TRBV7-6 and TRBJ1-2; TRBD1 matches 7 bases. CDR3 length: 15 amino acids. Looked up from germline, CDR1 is SGHVS and CDR2 is FNYEAQ. V lost 5 bases to trimming and J lost 7 bases; unmatched junction nucleotides: 13. CDR3: CASSPSSGGSFGYTF. The DNA of the CDR3 is TGTGCCAGCAGCCCGTCTTCAGGGGGGTCTTTTGGCTACACCTTC. The whole variable domain, remainder taken from reference TRBV7-6 and TRBJ1-2, is GAGVSQSPRYKVTKRGQDVALRCDPISGHVSLYWYRQALGQGPEFLTYFNYEAQQDKSGLPNDRFSAERPEGSISTLTIQRTEQRDSAMYRCASSPSSGGSFGYTFGSGTRLTVV.

This sequence joins TRBV7-2 and TRBJ1-4; maybe TRBD1 (6 bases). The germline V gene encodes CDR1 SGHTA and CDR2 FQGNSA. V shed 3 bases and J shed 8 bases, with 16 bases lying between them. The CDR3 is 15 residues long. CDR3 region: CASSLRTGFSEKLFF. The CDR3 DNA follows: TGTGCCAGCAGCTTGAGAACAGGGTTCAGCGAAAAACTGTTTTTT.

The rearrangement joins TRBV19 to TRBJ2-5, with D maybe TRBD2 (5 bases). CDR1 is LNHDA and CDR2 is SQIVND in the germline V gene (reference sequence). CDR3 length: 14 residues. V was trimmed by 2 bases and J by 5 bases, leaving 12 bases between them. CDR3 region: CASSITGERETQYF. CDR3 in DNA: TGTGCCAGTAGTATAACCGGGGAACGGGAGACCCAGTACTTC.

The V and J genes are TRBV11-2 and TRBJ2-1; 13 bases map to TRBD2. There are 15 residues in the CDR3. Germline-derived CDR1 and CDR2 are SGHAT and FQNNGV. Trimming at V came to 5 bases and at J to 8 bases, leaving 6 bases not matched to a gene. CDR3 nucleotide sequence: TGTGCCAGCAGCACACTAGCGGGGGGGCCCGATGAGCAGTTCTTC. Amino acids: CASSTLAGGPDEQFF.

The genes are TRBV18 and TRBJ1-5; perhaps TRBD1 as D (5 bases). This CDR3 region has 12 residues. In germline, CDR1 is KGHSH, CDR2 LQKENI. With 3 bases removed from V and 8 bases from J, the gap between germline ends came to 8 bases. CDR3 in amino acids: CASSPGPEPQHF. The CDR3 DNA reads as TGTGCCAGCTCACCGGGACCCGAGCCCCAGCATTTT. The whole variable domain, filled in from reference TRBV18 and TRBJ1-5, reads NAGVMQNPRHLVRRRGQEARLRCSPMKGHSHVYWYRQLPEEGLKFMVYLQKENIIDESGMPKERFSAEFPKEGPSILRIQQVVRGDSAAYFCASSPGPEPQHFGDGTRLSIL.